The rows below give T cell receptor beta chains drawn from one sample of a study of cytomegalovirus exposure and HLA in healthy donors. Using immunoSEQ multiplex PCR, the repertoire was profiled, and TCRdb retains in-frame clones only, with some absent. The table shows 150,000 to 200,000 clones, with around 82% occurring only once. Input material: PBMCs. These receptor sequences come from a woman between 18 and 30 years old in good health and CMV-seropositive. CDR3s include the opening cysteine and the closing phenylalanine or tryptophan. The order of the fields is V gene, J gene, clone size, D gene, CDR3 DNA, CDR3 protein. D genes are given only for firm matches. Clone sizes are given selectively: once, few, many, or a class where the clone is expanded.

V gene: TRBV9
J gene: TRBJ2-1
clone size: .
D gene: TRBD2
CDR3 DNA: TGTGCCAGCAGTCAAACTAGCGGGGGGGCCCATGAGCAGTTCTTC
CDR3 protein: CASSQTSGGAHEQFF

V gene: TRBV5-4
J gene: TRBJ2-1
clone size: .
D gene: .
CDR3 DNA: TGTGCCAGCACCCCTGGGCTCAGCTCCTACAATGAGCAGTTCTTC
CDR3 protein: CASTPGLSSYNEQFF

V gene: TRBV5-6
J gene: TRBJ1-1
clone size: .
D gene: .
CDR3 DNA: TGTGCCAGCAGCGCTTCGGGGCGGGAGTGGGGGGCTTTCTTT
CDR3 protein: CASSASGREWGAFF

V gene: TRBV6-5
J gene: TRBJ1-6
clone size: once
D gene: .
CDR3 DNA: TGTGCCAGCAGTTACGGTTTAGGGGCTGGTAATTCACCCCTCCACTTT
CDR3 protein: CASSYGLGAGNSPLHF

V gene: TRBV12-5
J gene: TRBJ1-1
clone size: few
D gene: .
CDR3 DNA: TGTGCTAGTGGACCAGCGGGGACTGAAGCTTTCTTT
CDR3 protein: CASGPAGTEAFF

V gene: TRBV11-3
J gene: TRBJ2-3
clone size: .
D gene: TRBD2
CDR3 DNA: TGTGCCAGCAGCTTAGGGCTAGCGGGAGCCTCGCAGTATTTT
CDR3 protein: CASSLGLAGASQYF

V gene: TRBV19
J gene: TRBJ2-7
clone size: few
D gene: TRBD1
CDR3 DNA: TGTGCCAGTAGTATGGACAGGGGTCTGTACGAGCAGTACTTC
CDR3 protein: CASSMDRGLYEQYF

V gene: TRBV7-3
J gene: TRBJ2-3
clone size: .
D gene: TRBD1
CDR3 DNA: TGTGCCAGCAGTCCTCACCCAGGGGGCGCAGATACGCAGTATTTT
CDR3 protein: CASSPHPGGADTQYF

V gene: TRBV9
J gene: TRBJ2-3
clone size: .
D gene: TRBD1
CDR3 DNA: TGTGCCAGCAGCGAGGGGACAGTGGATACGCAGTATTTT
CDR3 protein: CASSEGTVDTQYF

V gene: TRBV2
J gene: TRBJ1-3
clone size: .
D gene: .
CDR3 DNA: TGTGCCAGCACAAAACAGGTAGTTGGAAACACCATATATTTT
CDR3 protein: CASTKQVVGNTIYF

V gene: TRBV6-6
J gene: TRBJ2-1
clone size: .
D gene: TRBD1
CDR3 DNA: TGTGCCAGCAGTTTGGACAGGGGGTGGTCGTTCTTC
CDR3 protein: CASSLDRGWSFF

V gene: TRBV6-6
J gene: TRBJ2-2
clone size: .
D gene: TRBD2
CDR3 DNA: TGTGCCAGCAGTCGGACTAGCGATGCCACCGGGGAGCTGTTTTTT
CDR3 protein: CASSRTSDATGELFF

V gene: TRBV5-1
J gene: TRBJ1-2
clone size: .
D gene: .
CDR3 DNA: TGCGCCAGCAGCTTGGGGACTCGAGAAGGCTACACCTTC
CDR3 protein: CASSLGTREGYTF

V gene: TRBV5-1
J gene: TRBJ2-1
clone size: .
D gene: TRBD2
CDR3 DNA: TGCGCCAGCAGCGAACCCGGGGGGGACAATGAGCAGTTCTTC
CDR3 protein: CASSEPGGDNEQFF

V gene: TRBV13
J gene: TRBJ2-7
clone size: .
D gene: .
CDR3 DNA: TGTGCCTGCCGACAGAGCAGCTCCTACGAGCAGTACTTC
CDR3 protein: CACRQSSSYEQYF

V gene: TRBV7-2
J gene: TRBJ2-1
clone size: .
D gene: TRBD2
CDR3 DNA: TGTGCCAGCAGCTTAGACATCAGCGGGGGTAGCAATGAGCAGTTCTTC
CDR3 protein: CASSLDISGGSNEQFF

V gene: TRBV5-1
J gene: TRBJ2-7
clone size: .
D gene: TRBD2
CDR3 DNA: TGCGCCAGCAGCTTTTCCATCGGGACTAGCGGGGCCTACGAGCAGTACTTC
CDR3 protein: CASSFSIGTSGAYEQYF

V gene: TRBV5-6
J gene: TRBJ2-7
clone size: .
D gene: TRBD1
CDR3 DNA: TGTGCCAGCAGCCCCGGGACAGGGGCGACCTACGAGCAGTACTTC
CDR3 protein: CASSPGTGATYEQYF

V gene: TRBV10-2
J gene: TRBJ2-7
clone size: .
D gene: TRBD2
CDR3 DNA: TGCGCCAGCAGTGTGTCTAGCGGGGGTTACGAGCAGTACTTC
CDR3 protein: CASSVSSGGYEQYF

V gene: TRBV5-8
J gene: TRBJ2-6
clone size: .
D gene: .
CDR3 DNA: TGTGCCAGCAGCCGACGGAGTAGTGGCACTGGGGCCAACGTCCTGACTTTC
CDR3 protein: CASSRRSSGTGANVLTF